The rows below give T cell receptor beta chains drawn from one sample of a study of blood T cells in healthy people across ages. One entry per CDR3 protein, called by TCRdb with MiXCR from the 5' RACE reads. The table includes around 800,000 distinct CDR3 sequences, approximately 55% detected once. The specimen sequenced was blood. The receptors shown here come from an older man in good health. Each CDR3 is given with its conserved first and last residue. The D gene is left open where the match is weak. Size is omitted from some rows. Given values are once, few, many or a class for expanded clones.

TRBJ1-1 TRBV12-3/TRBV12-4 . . TGTGCCAGCAGTTTAGGGGGCGCTACGAACACTGAAGCTTTCTTT CASSLGGATNTEAFF
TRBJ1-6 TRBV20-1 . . TGCAGTGCTAGAGGGGGGGATCCGCGGTCACCCCTCCACTTT CSARGGDPRSPLHF
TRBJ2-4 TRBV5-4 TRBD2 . TGTGCCAGCAGCGCCCCCGGGACTAGCGGAACTCCGGGGCAGTACTTC CASSAPGTSGTPGQYF
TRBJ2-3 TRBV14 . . TGTGCCAGCAGCCAAGCCGGGACGCAACTCATCACAGATACGCAGTATTTT CASSQAGTQLITDTQYF
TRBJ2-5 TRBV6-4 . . TGTGCCAGCACCCCGAGGGGTCAAGAGACCCAGTACTTC CASTPRGQETQYF
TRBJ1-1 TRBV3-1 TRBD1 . TGTGCCAGCAGCCTCAGACAGGGGGGGAACACTGAAGCTTTCTTT CASSLRQGGNTEAFF
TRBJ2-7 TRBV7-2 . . TGTGCCAGCAGCTTGATGGCGGGCCCCTTTACCTACGAGCAGTACTTC CASSLMAGPFTYEQYF
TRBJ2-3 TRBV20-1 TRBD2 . TGCAGTGCTAGAGATCCGGCTAGCGGTCGCACAGATACGCAGTATTTT CSARDPASGRTDTQYF
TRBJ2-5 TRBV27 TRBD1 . TGTGCCAGCAGTTTATGGGGGACAGGGATGGGAGAGACCCAGTACTTC CASSLWGTGMGETQYF
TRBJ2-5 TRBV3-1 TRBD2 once TGTGCCAGCAGCCAAGGATTGGGTAGCGGGAGCCAAGAGACCCAGTACTTC CASSQGLGSGSQETQYF
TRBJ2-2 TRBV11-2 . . TGTGCCAGCAGCCCTATGGTGGGGAGCACCGGGGAGCTGTTTTTT CASSPMVGSTGELFF
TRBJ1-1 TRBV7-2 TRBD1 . TGTGCCAGCAGCACGGGGACAGGGAGAAGGATTTCCACTGAAGCTTTCTTT CASSTGTGRRISTEAFF
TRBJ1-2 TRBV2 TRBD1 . TGTGCCAGCATCCCCGAGACAGGGATAGGCTATGGCTACACCTTC CASIPETGIGYGYTF
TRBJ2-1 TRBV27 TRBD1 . TGTGCCATCCGGACAGGGGATGAGCAGTTCTTC CAIRTGDEQFF
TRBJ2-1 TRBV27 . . TGTGCCAGCAGTTTATATCAGGGGCATGAGCAGTTCTTC CASSLYQGHEQFF
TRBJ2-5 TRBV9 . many TGTGCCAGCAGCGTAGTCCTGGGGGAGACCCAGTACTTC CASSVVLGETQYF
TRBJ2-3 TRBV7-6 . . TGTGCCAGCAGCTTAGCCGGAGGCGGATCTAGCACAGATACGCAGTATTTT CASSLAGGGSSTDTQYF
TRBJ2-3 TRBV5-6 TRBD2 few TGTGCCAGCAAGCGGGAGTTGACAGATACGCAGTATTTT CASKRELTDTQYF
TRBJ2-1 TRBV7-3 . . TGTGCCAGCAGCACCCCGGGTGGTGAGCAGTTCTTC CASSTPGGEQFF
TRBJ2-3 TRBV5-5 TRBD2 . TGTGCCAGCAGCCTACAGACTAGCGGGAGTCGAAATACGCAGTATTTT CASSLQTSGSRNTQYF
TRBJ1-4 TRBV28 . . TGTGCCAGCAGTTTTTTTCCCCCCGGAAGGATCGGTGAAAAACTGTTTTTT CASSFFPPGRIGEKLFF
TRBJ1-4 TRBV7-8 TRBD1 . TGTGCCGGCAGCCATCCCAGGACAGGTGATGAAAAACTGTTTTTT CAGSHPRTGDEKLFF
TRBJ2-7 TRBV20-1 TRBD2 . TGCAGTGCTAGCCCCCTAGCGGTTTACAATGAGCAGTACTTC CSASPLAVYNEQYF
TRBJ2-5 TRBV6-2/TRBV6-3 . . TGTGCCAGCAGAGCCCTAGGGGGGAGGACAAGGGAGCAGTACTTC CASRALGGRTREQYF
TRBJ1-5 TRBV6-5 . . TGTGCCAGCAGTCTATATAGGCGGGGTGGTCAGCCCCAGCATTTT CASSLYRRGGQPQHF
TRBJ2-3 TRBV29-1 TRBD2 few TGCAGCGTTGAATTTGGGACTACAACTGATACGCAGTATTTT CSVEFGTTTDTQYF
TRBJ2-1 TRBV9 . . TGTGCCAGCAGCGGGACAGCCAGCTCCTACAATGAGCAGTTCTTC CASSGTASSYNEQFF
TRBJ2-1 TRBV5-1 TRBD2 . TGCGCCAGCAGCAGGACTAGCGGGAGCCTTCGGGGTGAGCAGTTCTTC CASSRTSGSLRGEQFF
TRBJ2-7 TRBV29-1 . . TGCAGCGCAGGGGTCCCCTACGAGCAGTACTTC CSAGVPYEQYF
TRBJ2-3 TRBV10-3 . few TGTGCCATCAGTGGGGGGACAACCGGCACAGATACGCAGTATTTT CAISGGTTGTDTQYF
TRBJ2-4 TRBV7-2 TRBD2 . TGTGCCAGCAGCTTAGTTGGACTAGCGGGAGCCCAAAACATTCAGTACTTC CASSLVGLAGAQNIQYF
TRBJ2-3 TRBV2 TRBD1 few TGTGCTACCCGTAGGACAGGGGGCACAGATACGCAGTATTTT CATRRTGGTDTQYF
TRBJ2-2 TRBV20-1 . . TGCAGTGCTAGTAGCGGAGCGAACACCGGGGAGCTGTTTTTT CSASSGANTGELFF
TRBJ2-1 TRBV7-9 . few TGTGCCAGCAGCCCGGACGGGCTAGCGCAGTTCTTC CASSPDGLAQFF
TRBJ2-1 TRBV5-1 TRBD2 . TGCGCCAGCAGCGTGACTAGCGGGAGAAGTGAGCAGTTCTTC CASSVTSGRSEQFF
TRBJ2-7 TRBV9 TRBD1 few TGTGCCAGCAGCGCGCCTGGGACAGGGGGCTTGTACGAGCAGTACTTC CASSAPGTGGLYEQYF
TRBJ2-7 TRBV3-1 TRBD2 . TGTGCCAGCAGCCAAGGTCGACGGGGTAGCGGGGTCTACGAGCAGTACTTC CASSQGRRGSGVYEQYF
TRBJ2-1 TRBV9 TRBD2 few TGTGCCAGCAGCGTAGCTATCGTAGCGGGAGACAATGAGCAGTTCTTC CASSVAIVAGDNEQFF
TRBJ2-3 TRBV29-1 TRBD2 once TGCAGCGTTGAGGCGCTAGCGGGAGATACGCAGTATTTT CSVEALAGDTQYF
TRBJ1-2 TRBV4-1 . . TGCGCCAGCAGCCAAGATTCACAGGGAGGGTATGGCTACACCTTC CASSQDSQGGYGYTF
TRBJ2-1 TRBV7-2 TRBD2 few TGTGCCAGCCGGAGCGGGGATGAGCAGTTCTTC CASRSGDEQFF
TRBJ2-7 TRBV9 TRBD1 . TGTGCCAGCAGCGTTGAGACAGGGGGACAGTACAATGAGCAGTACTTC CASSVETGGQYNEQYF
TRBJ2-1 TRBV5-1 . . TGCGCCAGCTCCTTTGGGGTGGGGCAGGAGTACAATGAGCAGTTCTTC CASSFGVGQEYNEQFF
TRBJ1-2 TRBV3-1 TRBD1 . TGTGCCAGCAGCCAACCGGGACAGGGCTATGGCTACACCTTC CASSQPGQGYGYTF
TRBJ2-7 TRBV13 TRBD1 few TGTGCCAGCAGCTTAGGCCTAACGTTAGTTGGACAGGGGGCGATCCAGGGCGAGCAGTACTTC CASSLGLTLVGQGAIQGEQYF